The 24 T cell receptor beta chains reported below all come from one sample, sequenced in a study of blood T cell repertoires in COVID-19. Assay used: immunoSEQ multiplex PCR; TCRdb lists only in-frame clones, some missing. In the table there are 55,000 to 85,000 clones, around 90% of which are singletons. The sample consisted of peripheral blood. Receptor source: a woman between 18 and 30 years old with acute or convalescent COVID-19.

CDR3: CASSLVYQGTEAFF. DNA of the CDR3: TGTGCCAGCAGCTTAGTGTACCAGGGGACTGAAGCTTTCTTT. This chain connects TRBV11-2 to TRBJ1-1; D is possibly TRBD1 (6 bases). Per the germline V gene, CDR1 is SGHAT and CDR2 is FQNNGV. The CDR3 is 14 residues long. V was shortened by 1 base and J by 5 bases, with 11 bases between the two germline ends.

This chain uses TRBV12-2 with TRBJ2-2; the table assigns TRBD2, which was not confirmed against the DNA. TRBV12-2 is classified as a pseudogene. CDR3 length: 16 residues. The CDR3 nucleotides are TGTGCAAGTCGCTTATGTGGACTATCGAACACCGGGGAGCTGTTTTTT. Translation: CASRLCGLSNTGELFF.

This chain connects TRBV30 to TRBJ1-4; D unclear. Germline V gene lookup returns CDR1 GTSNPN and CDR2 SVGIG (reference sequence). V was shortened by 0 bases and J by 6 bases, with 14 bases between the two germline ends. The CDR3 is made up of 15 amino acids. CDR3 nucleotides: TGTGCCTGGAGTGTACGGCGCAGCGAGGATGAAAAACTGTTTTTT. This gives the protein CAWSVRRSEDEKLFF.

The gene calls are TRBV19 and TRBJ2-2; 14 nucleotides align to TRBD2. Germline trimming cut 7 bases from V and 6 bases from J; bases unmatched to any gene: 4. This CDR3 region has 15 residues. Germline CDR1 is LNHDA and CDR2 is SQIVND (reference sequence). CDR3 protein: CASTGLAGVAGELFF. The CDR3 DNA is TGTGCCAGTACGGGACTAGCGGGAGTAGCCGGGGAGCTGTTTTTT.

J is TRBJ2-7 and V is TRBV6-1; 8 bases are a match to TRBD2. The CDR3 has 15 residues. Germline assignment: CDR1 MNHNS and CDR2 SASEGT. V was clipped by 7 bases and J by 0 bases; unmatched bases: 8. The DNA of the CDR3 is TGTGCCAGCATGGGGTTGAGCGGGAGCTCCTACGAGCAGTACTTC. Protein sequence: CASMGLSGSSYEQYF.

The genes are TRBV5-1 and TRBJ1-2, with D possibly TRBD1 on 5 matching bases. Germline CDR1 is SGHRS and CDR2 is YFSETQ. There are 12 residues in the CDR3. The V and J ends lost 1 base and 6 bases respectively, with 7 bases between them. CDR3 sequence reads: CASSLRGDGYTF. Here the CDR3 DNA reads TGCGCCAGCAGCTTGCGGGGGGATGGCTACACCTTC.

The rearrangement uses TRBV2 and TRBJ2-2, with D possibly being TRBD1 (6 bases). Germline V gives CDR1 SNHLY, CDR2 FYNNEI. V lost 7 bases to trimming and J lost 6 bases, with 12 bases between them. The CDR3 sequence is 13 residues long. The CDR3 bases are TGTGCCAGCAAAGGTACAGGGCCCGGGGAGCTGTTTTTT. Its protein product is CASKGTGPGELFF.

This clone is a singleton in its sample. The rearrangement joins TRBV6-6 to TRBJ2-5, with D maybe TRBD2 (5 bases). CDR3 length: 13 residues. CDR1 and CDR2 (germline): MNHNY, SVGAGI (reference sequence). V was pared by 6 bases and J by 0 bases, with 8 bases between. The CDR3 reads CASRNSDQETQYF. The CDR3 DNA follows: TGTGCCAGCAGAAATAGCGACCAAGAGACCCAGTACTTC.

This chain links TRBV27 with TRBJ2-1; 12 bases are a match to TRBD2. The CDR3 has 14 amino acids. V dropped 10 bases and J dropped 5; count of bases not matched to a gene: 6. The germline gives CDR1 MNHEY, CDR2 SMNVEV (reference sequence). CDR3: CATRLAGVNNEQFF. The CDR3 bases are TGTGCCACCCGACTAGCGGGGGTGAACAATGAGCAGTTCTTC.

The chain joins TRBV6-6 to TRBJ1-2; 10 bases fit TRBD1. V lost 5 bases and J lost 0; bases outside the gene matches: 9. Germline V lookup: CDR1 MNHNY, CDR2 SVGAGI (reference sequence). CDR3 size: 17 residues. The CDR3 DNA reads as TGTGCCAGCAGTCCCAGAGGACAGGGGGTAGCTAACTATGGCTACACCTTC. Protein: CASSPRGQGVANYGYTF.

The rearrangement joins TRBV18 to TRBJ2-5; 11 nucleotides align to TRBD2. Trimming took 3 bases from V and 4 from J; bases not matched to a gene: 13. Germline values: CDR1 KGHSH, CDR2 LQKENI. CDR3 length: 18 amino acids. CDR3 sequence reads: CASSPFGTSGRSVETQYF. The DNA of the CDR3 is TGTGCCAGCTCACCGTTCGGAACTAGCGGGAGAAGTGTAGAGACCCAGTACTTC.

This sequence joins TRBV7-2 and TRBJ2-3, with 10 bases fitting TRBD2. Trimming at V came to 3 bases and at J to 1 base, leaving 4 bases not matched to a gene. This CDR3 contains 16 residues. In germline, CDR1 is SGHTA, CDR2 FQGNSA. The CDR3 spells CASSFGTSVGTDTQYF. CDR3 in DNA: TGTGCCAGCAGCTTCGGGACTAGCGTCGGCACAGATACGCAGTATTTT.

This clone was recorded only once. The chain uses TRBV28 and TRBJ1-2; TRBD1 matches 7 bases. The CDR3 runs 13 residues. Germline V gene lookup returns CDR1 MDHEN and CDR2 SYDVKM. The V and J ends lost 6 bases and 2 bases, in that order; junction bases with no gene match: 3. CDR3 loop: CASRSRGNYGYTF. CDR3 DNA sequence: TGTGCCAGCAGGAGCAGGGGGAACTATGGCTACACCTTC.

This chain uses TRBV5-1 with TRBJ1-1; D is possibly TRBD1 (6 bases). The CDR3 runs 15 residues. Per germline, CDR1 SGHRS and CDR2 YFSETQ. Trimming pared 4 bases from V and 4 bases from J, leaving 17 bases between. This CDR3 is CASSLQTGRATEAFF. The CDR3 DNA is TGCGCCAGCAGCCTGCAAACAGGGAGGGCCACTGAAGCTTTCTTT.

The chain has TRBV30 and TRBJ2-1, with D possibly matching TRBD2 (5 bases). In germline, CDR1 is GTSNPN, CDR2 SVGIG (reference sequence). The CDR3 runs 14 residues. V was shortened by 2 bases and J by 0 bases, with 8 bases between the two germline ends. DNA for the CDR3: TGTGCCTGGAGTCGGGAAAGCTCCTACAATGAGCAGTTCTTC. Encoded protein: CAWSRESSYNEQFF. Supplemented by reference TRBV30 and TRBJ2-1, the full variable domain reads SQTIHQWPATLVQPVGSPLSLECTVEGTSNPNLYWYRQAAGRGLQLLFYSVGIGQISSEVPQNLSASRPQDRQFILSSKKLLLSDSGFYLCAWSRESSYNEQFFGPGTRLTVL.

The V and J genes are TRBV18 and TRBJ2-4, with D possibly matching TRBD2 (5 bases). The V end lost 3 bases, the J end lost 0 bases, and 12 bases lay between the germline ends. Germline values: CDR1 KGHSH, CDR2 LQKENI. This CDR3 has 16 residues. CDR3 nucleotide sequence: TGTGCCAGCTCACCCGTTTCGGGATCAGCCAAAAACATTCAGTACTTC. Translating gives CASSPVSGSAKNIQYF.

The gene calls are TRBV12-3 or TRBV12-4 and TRBJ1-1; 10 bases agree with TRBD1. The V and J ends lost 6 bases and 6 bases, in that order; junction bases with no gene match: 4. The CDR3 contains 13 residues. CDR3 loop: CASRTGGWAEAFF. The CDR3 bases are TGTGCCAGCAGGACAGGGGGCTGGGCTGAAGCTTTCTTT.

The genes are TRBV5-6 and TRBJ1-2, with 9 bases that match TRBD1. After removal of 2 bases from V and 5 bases from J, the junction contained 4 bases not matched to a gene. The germline V gene encodes CDR1 SGHDT and CDR2 YYEEEE. The CDR3 has 14 amino acids. CDR3 loop: CASSFGQGRYGYTF. Here the CDR3 DNA reads TGTGCCAGCAGCTTCGGACAGGGGCGGTATGGCTACACCTTC.

This clone was counted a single time. This chain joins TRBV7-8 and TRBJ2-2, with 9 bases aligning to TRBD2. J was trimmed by 3 bases and V by 5 bases; bases with no gene match: 4. The CDR3 spans 15 residues. In germline, CDR1 is SGHVS, CDR2 FQNEAQ. CDR3 protein: CASSRLAGYTGELFF. Here the CDR3 DNA reads TGTGCCAGCAGCCGTCTAGCGGGATACACCGGGGAGCTGTTTTTT.

V usage is TRBV6-5 and J usage is TRBJ1-2; no definite D call. The CDR3 spans 14 residues. Trimming removed 6 bases at V and 1 base at J, with 12 bases between. In germline, CDR1 is MNHEY, CDR2 SVGAGI. The CDR3 DNA reads TGTGCCAGCAGACTGTCGAGGTTTAACTATGGCTACACCTTC. It encodes CASRLSRFNYGYTF.

The chain carries TRBV28 and TRBJ1-5; 9 positions match TRBD1. CDR1 and CDR2 from the germline V gene are MDHEN and SYDVKM. With 4 bases clipped from V and 1 base from J, the junction kept 5 bases outside the gene matches. This CDR3 has 16 residues. The CDR3 nucleotides read TGTGCCAGCAGTTCCTCGACAGGGGGGAGCAATCAGCCCCAGCATTTT. It translates to CASSSSTGGSNQPQHF.

The sample holds a few counts of this clone. The genes are TRBV7-2 and TRBJ1-4; perhaps TRBD1 as D (6 bases). V was cut by 5 bases and J by 5 bases, with 12 bases left in between. CDR1 and CDR2 from the germline V gene are SGHTA and FQGNSA. This CDR3 spans 14 amino acids. The CDR3 nucleotides read TGTGCCAGCAGCAGAGACAGGAACAATGAAAAACTGTTTTTT. This codes for CASSRDRNNEKLFF.

The chain joins TRBV29-1 to TRBJ2-1; 8 bases match TRBD2. Germline loops: CDR1 SQVTM, CDR2 ANQGSEA. The CDR3 runs 18 residues. V shed 3 bases, J shed 8 bases, and the junction held 21 bases outside the gene matches. This CDR3 is CSVDSSRQRGSGVDEQFF. The CDR3 DNA reads as TGCAGCGTTGATTCGTCCCGACAGAGGGGTAGCGGGGTCGATGAGCAGTTCTTC.

The V call is TRBV6-1, the J call TRBJ1-4; D might be TRBD1 (5 bases). The V end lost 3 bases, the J end lost 4 bases, and 12 bases lay between the germline ends. Germline CDR1 and CDR2: MNHNS and SASEGT. There are 15 residues in the CDR3. The CDR3, as DNA: TGTGCCAGCAGTGATCTCAGGGCGTTTAATGAAAAACTGTTTTTT. Translation: CASSDLRAFNEKLFF.